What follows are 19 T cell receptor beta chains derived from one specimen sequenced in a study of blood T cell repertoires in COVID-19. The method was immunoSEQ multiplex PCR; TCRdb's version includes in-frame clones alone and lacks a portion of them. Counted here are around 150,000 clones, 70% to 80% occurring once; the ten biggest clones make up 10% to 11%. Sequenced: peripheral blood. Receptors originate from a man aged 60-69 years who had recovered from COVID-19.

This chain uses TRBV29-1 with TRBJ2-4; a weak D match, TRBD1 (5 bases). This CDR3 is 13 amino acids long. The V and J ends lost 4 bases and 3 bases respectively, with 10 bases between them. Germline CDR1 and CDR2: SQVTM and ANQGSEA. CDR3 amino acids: CSVVKGNKNIQYF. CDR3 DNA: TGCAGCGTTGTCAAGGGGAACAAAAACATTCAGTACTTC.

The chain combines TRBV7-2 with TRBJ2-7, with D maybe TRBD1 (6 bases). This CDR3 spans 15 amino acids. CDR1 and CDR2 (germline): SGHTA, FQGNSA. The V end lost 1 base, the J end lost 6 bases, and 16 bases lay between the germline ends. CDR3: CASSLVLQGLGEQYF. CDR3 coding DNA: TGTGCCAGCAGCTTAGTCTTACAGGGATTAGGCGAGCAGTACTTC.

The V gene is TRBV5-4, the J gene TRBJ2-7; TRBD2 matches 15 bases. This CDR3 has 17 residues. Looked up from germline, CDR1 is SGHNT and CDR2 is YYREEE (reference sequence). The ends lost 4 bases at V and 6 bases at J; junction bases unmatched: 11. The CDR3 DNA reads TGTGCCAGCAGCCGGGGACTAGCGGGAGGAATGGGATCCGAGCAGTACTTC. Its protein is CASSRGLAGGMGSEQYF.

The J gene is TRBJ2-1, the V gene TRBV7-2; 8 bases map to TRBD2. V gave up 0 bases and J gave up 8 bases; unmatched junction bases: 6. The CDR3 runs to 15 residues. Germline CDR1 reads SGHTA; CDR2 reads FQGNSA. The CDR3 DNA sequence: TGTGCCAGCAGCTTAGCTAGCGGGGTTGGGGATGAGCAGTTCTTC. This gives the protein CASSLASGVGDEQFF.

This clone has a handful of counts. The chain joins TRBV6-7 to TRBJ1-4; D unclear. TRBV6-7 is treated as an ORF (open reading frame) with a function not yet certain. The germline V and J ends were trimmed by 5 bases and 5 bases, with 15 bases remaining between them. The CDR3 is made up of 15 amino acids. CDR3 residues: CASSPSTGTNEKLFF. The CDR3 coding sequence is TGTGCCAGCAGTCCCTCGACGGGAACAAATGAAAAACTGTTTTTT.

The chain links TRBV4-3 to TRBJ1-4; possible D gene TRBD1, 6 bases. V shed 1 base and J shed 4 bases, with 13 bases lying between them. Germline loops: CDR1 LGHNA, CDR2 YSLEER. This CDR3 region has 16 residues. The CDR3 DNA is TGCGCCAGCAGCCAAGGCCGGACAGCCCGTAATGAAAAACTGTTTTTT. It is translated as CASSQGRTARNEKLFF.

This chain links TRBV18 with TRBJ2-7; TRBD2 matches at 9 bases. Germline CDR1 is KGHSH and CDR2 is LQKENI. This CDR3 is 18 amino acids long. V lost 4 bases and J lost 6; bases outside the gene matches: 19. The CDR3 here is CASSLYQPGTSTPGEQYF. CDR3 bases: TGTGCCAGCTCACTTTATCAGCCCGGGACTAGCACTCCAGGCGAGCAGTACTTC.

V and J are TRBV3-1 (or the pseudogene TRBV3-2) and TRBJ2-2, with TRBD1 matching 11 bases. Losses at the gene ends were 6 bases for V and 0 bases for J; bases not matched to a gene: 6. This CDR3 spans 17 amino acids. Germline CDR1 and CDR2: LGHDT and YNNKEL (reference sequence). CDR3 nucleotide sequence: TGTGCCAGCAGGGCCCCGGGACAGGGGGCGAACACCGGGGAGCTGTTTTTT. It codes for CASRAPGQGANTGELFF.

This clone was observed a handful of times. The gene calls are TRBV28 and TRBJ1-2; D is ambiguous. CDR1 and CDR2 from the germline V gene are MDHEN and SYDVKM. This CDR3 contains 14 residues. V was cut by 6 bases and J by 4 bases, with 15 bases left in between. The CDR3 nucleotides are TGTGCCAGCAGGAACCTAATGGGCACCTATGGCTACACCTTC. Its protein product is CASRNLMGTYGYTF.

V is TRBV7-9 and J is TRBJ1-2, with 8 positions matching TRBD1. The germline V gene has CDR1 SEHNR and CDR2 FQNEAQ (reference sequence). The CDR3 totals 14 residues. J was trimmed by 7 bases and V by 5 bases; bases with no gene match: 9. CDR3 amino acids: CASSRQGSERGYTF. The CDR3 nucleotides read TGTGCCAGCAGCCGACAGGGGTCGGAGCGTGGCTACACCTTC. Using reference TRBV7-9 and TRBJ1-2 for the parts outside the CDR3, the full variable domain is DTGVSQNPRHKITKRGQNVTFRCDPISEHNRLYWYRQTLGQGPEFLTYFQNEAQLEKSRLLSDRFSAERPKGSFSTLEIQRTEQGDSAMYLCASSRQGSERGYTFGSGTRLTVV.

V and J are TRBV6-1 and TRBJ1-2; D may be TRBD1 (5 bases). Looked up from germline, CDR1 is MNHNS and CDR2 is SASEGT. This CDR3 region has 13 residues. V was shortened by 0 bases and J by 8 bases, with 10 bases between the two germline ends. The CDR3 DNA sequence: TGTGCCAGCAGTGAAGCAGGGGTTGGGGGCTACACCTTC. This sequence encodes CASSEAGVGGYTF.

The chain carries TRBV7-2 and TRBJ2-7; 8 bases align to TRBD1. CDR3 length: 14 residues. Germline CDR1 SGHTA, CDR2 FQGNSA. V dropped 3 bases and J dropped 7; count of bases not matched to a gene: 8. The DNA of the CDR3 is TGTGCCAGCAGCTTCAGACAGGGGACGGGGGAGCAGTACTTC. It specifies CASSFRQGTGEQYF.

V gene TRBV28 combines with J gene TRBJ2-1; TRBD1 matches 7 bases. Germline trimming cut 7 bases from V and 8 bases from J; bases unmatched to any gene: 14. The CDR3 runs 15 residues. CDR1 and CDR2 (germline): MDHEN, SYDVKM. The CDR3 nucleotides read TGTGCCAGCAACCCCTCAGGGGGATTTGGCGATGAGCAGTTCTTC. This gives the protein CASNPSGGFGDEQFF. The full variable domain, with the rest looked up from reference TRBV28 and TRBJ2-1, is DVKVTQSSRYLVKRTGEKVFLECVQDMDHENMFWYRQDPGLGLRLIYFSYDVKMKEKGDIPEGYSVSREKKERFSLILESASTNQTSMYLCASNPSGGFGDEQFFGPGTRLTVL.

In DNA, the CDR3 is TGCGCCAGCAGCCAAGATTCAGGGAGGGAGACCCAGTACTTC. It codes for CASSQDSGRETQYF. The J gene is TRBJ2-5, the V gene TRBV4-3; D is perhaps TRBD2 (6 bases). Looked up from germline, CDR1 is LGHNA and CDR2 is YSLEER. Trimming stripped 0 bases from V and 5 bases from J, with 10 bases between. CDR3 length: 14 residues.

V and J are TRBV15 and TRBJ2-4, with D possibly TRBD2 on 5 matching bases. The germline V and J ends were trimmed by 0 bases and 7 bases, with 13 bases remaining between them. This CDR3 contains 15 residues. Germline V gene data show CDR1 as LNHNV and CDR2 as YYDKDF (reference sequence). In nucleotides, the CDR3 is TGTGCCACCAGCAGAGATGCACTAGTCGGCAACATTCAGTACTTC. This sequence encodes CATSRDALVGNIQYF.

CDR3 residues: CASSPSQKRKTQYF. CDR3 DNA: TGTGCCAGCAGCCCGAGCCAGAAGAGGAAGACCCAGTACTTC. V is TRBV7-2 and J is TRBJ2-5; D is unresolved. The V end was cut by 5 bases, the J end by 6 bases, with 16 bases between. The CDR3 covers 14 residues. CDR1 and CDR2 (germline): SGHTA, FQGNSA.

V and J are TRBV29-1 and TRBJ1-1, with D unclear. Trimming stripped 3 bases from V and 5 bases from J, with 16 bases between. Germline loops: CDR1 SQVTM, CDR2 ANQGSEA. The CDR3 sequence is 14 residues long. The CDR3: CSVDPNRIRTEAFF. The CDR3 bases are TGCAGCGTTGATCCCAACAGAATTCGAACTGAAGCTTTCTTT.

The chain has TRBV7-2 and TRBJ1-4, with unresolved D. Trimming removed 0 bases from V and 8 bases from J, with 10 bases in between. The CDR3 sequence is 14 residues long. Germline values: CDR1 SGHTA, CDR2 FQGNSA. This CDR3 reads CASSLAGPREKLFF. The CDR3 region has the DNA TGTGCCAGCAGCTTAGCGGGCCCTCGGGAAAAACTGTTTTTT.

For the CDR3, the DNA is TGTGCCAGCAGCTTAGTTGCGGGGGCGTACAATGAGCAGTTCTTC. This codes for CASSLVAGAYNEQFF. The chain combines TRBV7-2 with TRBJ2-1; a weak D match, TRBD2 (7 bases). Trimming removed 1 base at V and 4 bases at J, with 11 bases between. This CDR3 spans 15 amino acids. CDR1 is SGHTA and CDR2 is FQGNSA in the germline V gene.